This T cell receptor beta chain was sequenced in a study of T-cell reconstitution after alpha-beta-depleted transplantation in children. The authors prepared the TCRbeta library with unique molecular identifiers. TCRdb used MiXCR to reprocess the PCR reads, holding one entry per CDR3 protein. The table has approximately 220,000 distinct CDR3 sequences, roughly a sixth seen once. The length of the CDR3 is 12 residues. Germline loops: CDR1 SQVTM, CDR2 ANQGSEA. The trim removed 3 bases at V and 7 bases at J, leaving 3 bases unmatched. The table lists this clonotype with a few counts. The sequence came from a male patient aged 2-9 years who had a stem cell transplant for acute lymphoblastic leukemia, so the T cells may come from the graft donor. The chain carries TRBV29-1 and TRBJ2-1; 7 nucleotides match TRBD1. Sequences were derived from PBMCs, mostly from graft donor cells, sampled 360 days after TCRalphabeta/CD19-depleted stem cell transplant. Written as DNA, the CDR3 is TGCAGCGTTGAGGGCAGGGGGAATGAGCAGTTCTTC. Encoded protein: CSVEGRGNEQFF.